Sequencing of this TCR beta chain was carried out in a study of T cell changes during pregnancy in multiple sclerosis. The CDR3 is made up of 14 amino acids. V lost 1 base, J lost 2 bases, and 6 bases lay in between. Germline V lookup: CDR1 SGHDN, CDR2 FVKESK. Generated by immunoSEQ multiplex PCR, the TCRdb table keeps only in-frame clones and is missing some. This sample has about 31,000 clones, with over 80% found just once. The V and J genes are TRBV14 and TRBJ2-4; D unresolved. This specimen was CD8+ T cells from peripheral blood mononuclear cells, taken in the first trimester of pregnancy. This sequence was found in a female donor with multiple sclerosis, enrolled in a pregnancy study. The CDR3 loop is CASSQVESKNIQYF. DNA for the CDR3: TGTGCCAGCAGCCAAGTCGAGTCCAAAAACATTCAGTACTTC.